This entry lists 21 T cell receptor beta chains sequenced from one sample in a study of identifying expanded T cells in peripheral blood. Libraries were prepared by immunoSEQ multiplex PCR; TCRdb keeps only in-frame clonotypes and omits some of them. Among fewer than 130,000 clones listed, about 89% were seen once. Sequenced: blood. The receptors come from a person between 18 and 69 years old in good health.

This clone showed up just a few times. V and J are TRBV11-2 and TRBJ2-3, with D possibly TRBD2 on 5 matching bases. Germline loops: CDR1 SGHAT, CDR2 FQNNGV. The CDR3 loop spans 11 amino acids. Trimming stripped 5 bases from V and 8 bases from J, with 8 bases between. CDR3 protein: CASSATTTQYF. DNA for the CDR3: TGTGCCAGCAGCGCGACTACTACGCAGTATTTT.

CDR3 sequence (DNA): TGTGCCAGCAGCTTAGTTGAGAGTCAGCCCCAGCATTTT. Translating gives CASSLVESQPQHF. The chain links TRBV7-2 to TRBJ1-5; D is undetermined. CDR3 length equals 13 residues. V shed 1 base and J shed 6 bases, with 7 bases lying between them. The V gene's germline CDR1 is SGHTA and CDR2 FQGNSA.

The CDR3 is CASRPGTGYGYTF. CDR3 coding DNA: TGTGCCAGCAGGCCCGGGACAGGGTATGGCTACACCTTC. The chain links TRBV28 to TRBJ1-2; 9 bases agree with TRBD1. Germline CDR1 is MDHEN and CDR2 is SYDVKM. This CDR3 contains 13 residues. V lost 6 bases, J lost 5 bases, and 4 bases stayed unmatched.

The gene calls are TRBV9 and TRBJ1-3; no firm D call. V was pared by 5 bases and J by 4 bases, with 4 bases between. Germline CDR1 and CDR2: SGDLS and YYNGEE. This CDR3 contains 11 residues. CDR3 loop: CASRSGNTIYF. The CDR3 nucleotides read TGTGCCAGCAGATCAGGAAACACCATATATTTT.

This clone was recorded many times. CDR3 nucleotides: TGCGCCAGCAGTCAATCGGAAAGGGGTACCGGGGAGCTGTTTTTT. Its translation is CASSQSERGTGELFF. V gene TRBV23-1 combines with J gene TRBJ2-2; possible D gene TRBD1, 5 bases. TRBV23-1 falls under the ORF class, with uncertain function. Deletions cut 0 bases from V and 5 bases from J, with 10 bases between. The CDR3 spans 15 residues.

The rearrangement joins TRBV5-4 to TRBJ1-1; possible D gene TRBD1, 6 bases. Trimming shortened V by 6 bases and J by 3 bases, and 18 bases separated the two germline ends. CDR1 and CDR2 from the germline V gene are SGHNT and YYREEE (reference sequence). There are 15 residues in the CDR3. CDR3 loop: CASTAGGHIDTEAFF. The DNA for the CDR3 is TGTGCCAGCACCGCCGGGGGGCATATCGACACTGAAGCTTTCTTT. The full variable domain, in which reference TRBV5-4 and TRBJ1-1 provide the parts outside the CDR3, is ETGVTQSPTHLIKTRGQQVTLRCSSQSGHNTVSWYQQALGQGPQFIFQYYREEENGRGNFPPRFSGLQFPNYSSELNVNALELDDSALYLCASTAGGHIDTEAFFGQGTRLTVV.

The chain joins TRBV18 to TRBJ2-1; 7 positions agree with TRBD1. Germline V gives CDR1 KGHSH, CDR2 LQKENI. There are 15 residues in the CDR3. J gave up 1 base and V 3 bases, and 3 bases lay outside the gene matches. CDR3 amino acids: CASSPGQSSYNEQFF. In DNA form, the CDR3 reads TGTGCCAGCTCACCGGGACAGTCATCCTACAATGAGCAGTTCTTC.

The CDR3 here is CASSQDRPGGNEKLFF. The CDR3 DNA reads as TGCGCCAGCAGCCAAGATCGACCCGGCGGGAATGAAAAACTGTTTTTT. The V call is TRBV4-3, the J call TRBJ1-4; unclear D gene. The CDR3 totals 16 residues. Germline V gives CDR1 LGHNA, CDR2 YSLEER. V lost 0 bases and J lost 5, with 13 bases in between.

V usage is TRBV2 and J usage is TRBJ2-4, with TRBD1 matching 7 bases. The germline V gene encodes CDR1 SNHLY and CDR2 FYNNEI. The length of the CDR3 is 17 residues. The trim removed 2 bases at V and 1 base at J, leaving 8 bases unmatched. The CDR3: CASSETDRVVAKNIQYF. The CDR3 DNA sequence: TGTGCCAGCAGTGAAACCGACAGGGTGGTGGCCAAAAACATTCAGTACTTC.

The chain is built from TRBV6-5 and TRBJ1-2; D gene uncertain. The CDR3 extends over 12 amino acids. V lost 6 bases and J 3 bases, leaving 8 bases between the germline ends. Germline CDR1 and CDR2: MNHEY and SVGAGI. This CDR3 is CASSPEDYGYTF. DNA of the CDR3: TGTGCCAGCAGCCCCGAGGACTATGGCTACACCTTC.

This clone was observed a single time. V and J are TRBV6-1 and TRBJ2-5; TRBD1 might be the D (5 bases). This CDR3 comprises 15 residues. V lost 2 bases and J lost 0, with 10 bases in between. The V gene's germline CDR1 is MNHNS and CDR2 SASEGT. The CDR3 DNA is TGTGCCAGCAGTGAAAGGGCAGGGAACCAAGAGACCCAGTACTTC. Translating gives CASSERAGNQETQYF.

The chain carries TRBV27 and TRBJ1-5; D may be TRBD1 (6 bases). The CDR3 extends over 16 amino acids. V was pared by 2 bases and J by 0 bases, with 11 bases between. The V gene's germline CDR1 is MNHEY and CDR2 SMNVEV (reference sequence). The CDR3 loop is CASSLVGAYSNQPQHF. The CDR3 DNA sequence: TGTGCCAGCAGTTTAGTGGGGGCGTATAGCAATCAGCCCCAGCATTTT.

This clone was seen once. The chain recombines TRBV7-8 with TRBJ1-1; D gene unclear. Deletions cut 1 base from V and 5 bases from J, with 8 bases between. CDR3 length: 13 residues. CDR1 is SGHVS, CDR2 FQNEAQ, per germline. Here the CDR3 reads CASSLGFRTEAFF. The DNA for the CDR3 is TGTGCCAGCAGCTTAGGATTTAGAACTGAAGCTTTCTTT.

The rearrangement uses TRBV7-9 and TRBJ1-1, with 7 bases lining up with TRBD1. Germline CDR1 reads SEHNR; CDR2 reads FQNEAQ (reference sequence). This CDR3 has 13 amino acids. Unmatched junction bases numbered 1, after V lost 3 bases and J lost 3 bases. CDR3 protein: CASSFTGDTEAFF. In DNA, the CDR3 is TGTGCCAGCAGCTTTACAGGGGACACTGAAGCTTTCTTT.

The chain couples TRBV29-1 to TRBJ1-1; TRBD1 aligns across 7 bases. The CDR3 has 15 amino acids. Germline loops: CDR1 SQVTM, CDR2 ANQGSEA. V shed 5 bases and J 1 base; nucleotides not matched to a gene: 10. CDR3 DNA: TGCAGCGTTAACCCAACAGGGGCGAGGAACACTGAAGCTTTCTTT. Its translation is CSVNPTGARNTEAFF.

The rearrangement links TRBV6-5 to TRBJ1-2; D uncertain. Germline values: CDR1 MNHEY, CDR2 SVGAGI. The CDR3 extends over 15 amino acids. Trimming removed 0 bases at V and 5 bases at J, with 13 bases between. The CDR3 nucleotides read TGTGCCAGCAGTTACTCGATCCCGGGGTCGTATGGCTACACCTTC. Residues: CASSYSIPGSYGYTF.

The chain couples TRBV7-9 to TRBJ1-4; D possibly corresponds to TRBD1 (6 bases). This CDR3 contains 15 residues. Trimming left V 5 bases short and J 3 bases short, with 13 bases between. CDR1 is SEHNR, CDR2 FQNEAQ, per germline (reference sequence). CDR3 coding DNA: TGTGCCAGCAGCCCTGGGGGGCCGTCTAATGAAAAACTGTTTTTT. Its protein is CASSPGGPSNEKLFF.

CDR3 sequence reads: CASSAGGTGKTFF. Here the CDR3 DNA reads TGTGCCAGCAGCGCGGGGGGGACAGGTAAAACTTTCTTT. The gene calls are TRBV2 and TRBJ1-1; 8 positions agree with TRBD1. The CDR3 loop spans 13 amino acids. The germline V gene encodes CDR1 SNHLY and CDR2 FYNNEI. The trim removed 6 bases at V and 12 bases at J, leaving 12 bases unmatched.

The V gene is TRBV11-3, the J gene TRBJ2-3; 9 nucleotides match TRBD2. The CDR3 sequence is 17 residues long. J lost 0 bases, V lost 5 bases, and 9 bases had no gene match. CDR1 SGHNT and CDR2 YENEEA come from the germline V gene. In DNA form, the CDR3 reads TGTGCCAGCAGCCCCGCGGAGCGGGGGGTTAGCACAGATACGCAGTATTTT. Translated, it gives CASSPAERGVSTDTQYF.

This clone was picked up a small number of times. This sequence joins TRBV28 and TRBJ1-2; D is possibly TRBD1 (5 bases). CDR1 and CDR2 (germline): MDHEN, SYDVKM. V was trimmed by 8 bases and J by 4 bases, leaving 14 bases between them. The CDR3 contains 13 residues. The CDR3 spells CASGDRAGYGYTF. In DNA form, the CDR3 reads TGTGCCAGCGGGGACCGGGCGGGCTATGGCTACACCTTC.

The gene calls are TRBV11-3 and TRBJ2-3; 9 bases fit TRBD2. V trimming: 1 base; J trimming: 6 bases; junction bases outside the gene matches: 5. The V gene's germline CDR1 is SGHNT and CDR2 YENEEA. The CDR3 totals 15 residues. The CDR3 region is CASSLGSGGADTQYF. In nucleotides, the CDR3 is TGTGCCAGCAGCTTAGGTAGCGGGGGAGCCGATACGCAGTATTTT.